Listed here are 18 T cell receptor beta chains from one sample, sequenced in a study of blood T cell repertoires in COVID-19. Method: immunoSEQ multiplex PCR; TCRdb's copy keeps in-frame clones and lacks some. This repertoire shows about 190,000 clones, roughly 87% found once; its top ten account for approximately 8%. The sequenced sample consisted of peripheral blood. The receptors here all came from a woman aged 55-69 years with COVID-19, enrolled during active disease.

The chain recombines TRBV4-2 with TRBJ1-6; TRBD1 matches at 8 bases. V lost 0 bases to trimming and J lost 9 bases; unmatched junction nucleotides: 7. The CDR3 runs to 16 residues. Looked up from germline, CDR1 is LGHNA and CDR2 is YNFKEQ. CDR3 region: CASSQDRTGRASPLHF. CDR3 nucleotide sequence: TGTGCCAGCAGCCAAGACAGGACAGGGCGAGCTTCACCCCTCCACTTT.

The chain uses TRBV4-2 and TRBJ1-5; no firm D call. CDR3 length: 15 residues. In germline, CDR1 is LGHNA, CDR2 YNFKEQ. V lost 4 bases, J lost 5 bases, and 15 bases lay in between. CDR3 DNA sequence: TGTGCCAGCAGCCCCGCCCAGGATATAGATCAGCCCCAGCATTTT. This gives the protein CASSPAQDIDQPQHF.

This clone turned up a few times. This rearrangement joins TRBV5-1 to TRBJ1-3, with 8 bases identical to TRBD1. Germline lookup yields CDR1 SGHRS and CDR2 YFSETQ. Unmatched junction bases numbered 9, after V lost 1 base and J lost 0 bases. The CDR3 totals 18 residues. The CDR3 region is CASSLSGTGPASGNTIYF. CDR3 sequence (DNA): TGCGCCAGCAGCTTGTCCGGGACAGGACCCGCCTCTGGAAACACCATATATTTT.

The CDR3 DNA reads as TGTGCCAGCAGCTTAGGGACTAGCACAGATACGCAGTATTTT. Translation gives CASSLGTSTDTQYF. The rearrangement uses TRBV5-6 and TRBJ2-3, with D possibly matching TRBD2 (6 bases). CDR1 SGHDT and CDR2 YYEEEE come from the germline V gene. Trimming left V 2 bases short and J 0 bases short, with 7 bases between. The CDR3 has 14 residues.

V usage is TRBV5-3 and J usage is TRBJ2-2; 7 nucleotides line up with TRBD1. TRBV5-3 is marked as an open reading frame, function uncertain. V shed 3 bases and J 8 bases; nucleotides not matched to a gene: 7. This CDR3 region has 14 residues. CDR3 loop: CARSSEGQEGELFF. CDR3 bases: TGTGCCAGAAGCTCGGAAGGACAGGAAGGGGAGCTGTTTTTT.

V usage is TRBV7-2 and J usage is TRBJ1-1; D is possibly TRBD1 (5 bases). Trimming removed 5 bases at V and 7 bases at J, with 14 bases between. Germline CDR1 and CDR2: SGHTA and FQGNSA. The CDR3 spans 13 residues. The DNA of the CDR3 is TGTGCCAGCAGCCCAGGCGGGGCTGATGAAGCTTTCTTT. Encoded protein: CASSPGGADEAFF.

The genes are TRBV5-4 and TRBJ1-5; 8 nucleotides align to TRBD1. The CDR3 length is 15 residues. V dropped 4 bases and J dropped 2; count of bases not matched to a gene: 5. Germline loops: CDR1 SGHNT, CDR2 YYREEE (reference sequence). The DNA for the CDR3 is TGTGCCAGCAGCGTGACAGGGGATGGCAATCAGCCCCAGCATTTT. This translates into CASSVTGDGNQPQHF.

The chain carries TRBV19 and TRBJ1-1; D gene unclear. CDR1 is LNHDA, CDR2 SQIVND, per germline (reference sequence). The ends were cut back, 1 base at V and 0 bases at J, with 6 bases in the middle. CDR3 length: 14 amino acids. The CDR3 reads CASSIGLVNTEAFF. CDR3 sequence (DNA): TGTGCCAGTAGTATAGGTCTAGTGAACACTGAAGCTTTCTTT.

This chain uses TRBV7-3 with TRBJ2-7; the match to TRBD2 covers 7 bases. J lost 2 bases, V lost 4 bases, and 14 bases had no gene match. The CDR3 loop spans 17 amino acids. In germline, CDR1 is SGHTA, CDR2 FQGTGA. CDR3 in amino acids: CASSSQGEGRLPYEQYV. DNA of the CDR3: TGTGCCAGCAGCTCCCAAGGGGAGGGGAGGCTTCCCTACGAGCAGTACGTC.

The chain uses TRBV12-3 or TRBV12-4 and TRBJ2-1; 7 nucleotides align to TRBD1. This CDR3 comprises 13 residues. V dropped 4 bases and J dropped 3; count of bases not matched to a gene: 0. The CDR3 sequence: CASSWDSYNEQFF. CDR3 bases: TGTGCCAGCAGTTGGGACAGCTACAATGAGCAGTTCTTC.

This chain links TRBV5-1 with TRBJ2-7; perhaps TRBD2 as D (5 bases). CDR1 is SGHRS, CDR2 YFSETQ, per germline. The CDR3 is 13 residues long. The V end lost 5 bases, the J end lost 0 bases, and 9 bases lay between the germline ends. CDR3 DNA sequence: TGCGCCAGCAGGCGGGCAGTCTCCTACGAGCAGTACTTC. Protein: CASRRAVSYEQYF.

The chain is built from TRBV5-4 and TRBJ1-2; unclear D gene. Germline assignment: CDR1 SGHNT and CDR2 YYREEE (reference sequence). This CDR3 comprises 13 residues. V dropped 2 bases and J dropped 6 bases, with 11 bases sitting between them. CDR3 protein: CASSFEQRDGYTF. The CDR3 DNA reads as TGTGCCAGCAGCTTCGAACAGAGAGATGGCTACACCTTC.

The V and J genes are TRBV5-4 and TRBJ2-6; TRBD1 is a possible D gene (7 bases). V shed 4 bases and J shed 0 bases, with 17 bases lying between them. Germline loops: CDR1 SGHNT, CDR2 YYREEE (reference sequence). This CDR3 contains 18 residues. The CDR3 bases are TGTGCCAGCAGCCCAGGGGGGCTATCCATCTCTGGGGCCAACGTCCTGACTTTC. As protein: CASSPGGLSISGANVLTF.

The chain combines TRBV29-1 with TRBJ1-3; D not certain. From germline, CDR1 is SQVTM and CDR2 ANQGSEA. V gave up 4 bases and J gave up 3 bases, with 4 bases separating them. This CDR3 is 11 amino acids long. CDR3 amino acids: CSVVIGNTIYF. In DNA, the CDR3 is TGCAGCGTTGTTATTGGAAACACCATATATTTT. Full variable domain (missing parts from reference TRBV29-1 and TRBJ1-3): SAVISQKPSRDICQRGTSLTIQCQVDSQVTMMFWYRQQPGQSLTLIATANQGSEATYESGFVIDKFPISRPNLTFSTLTVSNMSPEDSSIYLCSVVIGNTIYFGEGSWLTVV.

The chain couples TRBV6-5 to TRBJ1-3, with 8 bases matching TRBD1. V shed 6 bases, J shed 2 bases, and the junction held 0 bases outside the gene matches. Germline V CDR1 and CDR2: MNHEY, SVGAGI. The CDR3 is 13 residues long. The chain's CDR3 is CASRTGAGNTIYF. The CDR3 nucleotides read TGTGCCAGCAGGACAGGGGCTGGAAACACCATATATTTT.

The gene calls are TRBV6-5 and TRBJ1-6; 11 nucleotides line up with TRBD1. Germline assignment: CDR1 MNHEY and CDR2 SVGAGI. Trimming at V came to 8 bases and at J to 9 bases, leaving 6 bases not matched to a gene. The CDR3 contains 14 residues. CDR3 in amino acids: CASVWDRGFSPLHF. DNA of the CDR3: TGTGCCAGCGTCTGGGACAGGGGGTTTTCACCCCTCCACTTT.

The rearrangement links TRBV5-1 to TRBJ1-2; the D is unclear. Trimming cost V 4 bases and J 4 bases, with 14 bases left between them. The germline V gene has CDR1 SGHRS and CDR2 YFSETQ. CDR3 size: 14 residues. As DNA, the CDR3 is TGCGCCAGCAGCCCCGAGGGTCCAGGCTATGGCTACACCTTC. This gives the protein CASSPEGPGYGYTF.

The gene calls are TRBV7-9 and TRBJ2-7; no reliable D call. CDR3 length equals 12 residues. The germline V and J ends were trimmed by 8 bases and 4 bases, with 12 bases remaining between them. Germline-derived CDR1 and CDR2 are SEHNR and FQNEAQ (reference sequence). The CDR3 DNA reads TGTGCCAGCGGTAGATCCTTGTACGAGCAGTACTTC. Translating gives CASGRSLYEQYF. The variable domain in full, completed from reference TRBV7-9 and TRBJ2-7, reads DTGVSQNPRHKITKRGQNVTFRCDPISEHNRLYWYRQTLGQGPEFLTYFQNEAQLEKSRLLSDRFSAERPKGSFSTLEIQRTEQGDSAMYLCASGRSLYEQYFGPGTRLTVT.